Shown below are 14 T cell receptor beta chains from a single sample sequenced in a study of T cell clonotyping in hematopoietic cell transplantation (dated by TCRdb to about 2021). Library prep was done by the immunoSEQ multiplex PCR assay. TCRdb provides this immuneACCESS table in a form limited to in-frame rearrangements. Some clones are lacking; in checked studies, under half of them reflect an unresolved V gene, and why the rest are absent is not known. This sample lists more than 25,000 clones; 65% to 80% were detected once. The top ten constitute 6% to 7.5% of the sample. The time point label here, explained by the study, means: recipient sample about 28 days before transplant, after cytoreduction. Sequenced material: peripheral blood mononuclear cells, taken before stem cell transplant. The origin of the receptors is a woman aged 25 to 39 with chronic myeloid leukemia. Some clones in this sample may be carry-over from other donors' samples.

This clone occurred a few times. This rearrangement joins TRBV6-4 to TRBJ1-1; D is unresolved. Germline CDR1 MRHNA, CDR2 SNTAGT. The CDR3 is made up of 11 amino acids. V lost 2 bases, J lost 14 bases, and 12 bases lay in between. CDR3 region: CASSDRVSWFF. DNA for the CDR3: TGTGCCAGCAGTGACAGGGTCTCCTGGTTCTTT.

V and J are TRBV7-2 and TRBJ2-7; tentatively, D is TRBD1 (5 bases). Trimming cost V 1 base and J 2 bases, with 12 bases left between them. CDR3 size: 15 residues. Germline CDR1 SGHTA, CDR2 FQGNSA. Written as DNA, the CDR3 is TGTGCCAGCAGCTTAGTAGGGGTAGAGCCCTACGAGCAGTACTTC. Amino acids: CASSLVGVEPYEQYF.

This clone has only one observation. The chain has TRBV6-5 and TRBJ1-1; weak D call: TRBD1 (6 bases). Germline CDR1 and CDR2: MNHEY and SVGAGI. Trimming removed 2 bases at V and 5 bases at J, with 12 bases between. The CDR3 is 14 residues long. In DNA form, the CDR3 reads TGTGCCAGCAGTTACGGACAGCGCGGTACTGAAGCTTTCTTT. This encodes CASSYGQRGTEAFF.

V gene TRBV7-2 combines with J gene TRBJ1-2; no firm D call. Looked up from germline, CDR1 is SGHTA and CDR2 is FQGNSA. This CDR3 is built from 15 residues. The V end lost 0 bases, the J end lost 7 bases, and 15 bases lay between the germline ends. The CDR3 here is CASSLARTGLGGYTF. The CDR3 bases are TGTGCCAGCAGCTTAGCGCGTACCGGGCTAGGTGGCTACACCTTC.

Only a few counts were recorded for this clone. The CDR3 reads CASTNRRDWHV. The CDR3 coding sequence is TGTGCCAGCACTAACCGCCGGGACTGGCACGTC. The chain is built from TRBV5-6 and TRBJ2-7; weak D call: TRBD2 (6 bases). Germline CDR1 is SGHDT and CDR2 is YYEEEE. The CDR3 spans 11 residues.

V and J are TRBV2 and TRBJ2-2; D is undetermined. V lost 5 bases, J lost 9 bases, and 10 bases lay in between. The V gene's germline CDR1 is SNHLY and CDR2 FYNNEI. There are 12 residues in the CDR3. The chain's CDR3 is CASSTGGRELFF. The CDR3 DNA sequence: TGTGCCAGCAGTACTGGTGGGCGGGAGCTGTTTTTT.

The CDR3 spells CASRDRADQPQHF. CDR3 coding DNA: TGTGCCAGCAGGGACAGGGCCGATCAGCCCCAGCATTTT. This rearrangement joins TRBV28 to TRBJ1-5, with 8 bases fitting TRBD1. CDR3 length: 13 residues. The germline gives CDR1 MDHEN, CDR2 SYDVKM. Trimming removed 6 bases from V and 5 bases from J; junction bases left unmatched: 3.

The V call is TRBV19, the J call TRBJ1-4; D is perhaps TRBD1 (6 bases). Germline V gives CDR1 LNHDA, CDR2 SQIVND (reference sequence). The CDR3 length is 15 residues. Trimming removed 3 bases from V and 5 bases from J, with 13 bases in between. The CDR3 reads CASSIQGQPNEKLFF. CDR3 nucleotide sequence: TGTGCCAGTAGTATCCAGGGACAACCCAATGAAAAACTGTTTTTT.

The genes are TRBV7-2 and TRBJ1-2; tentatively, D is TRBD1 (5 bases). This CDR3 is built from 13 residues. In germline, CDR1 is SGHTA, CDR2 FQGNSA. V shed 4 bases and J shed 4 bases, with 10 bases lying between them. The CDR3 loop is CASSSAGGYGYTF. The DNA of the CDR3 is TGTGCCAGCAGCTCCGCTGGGGGCTATGGCTACACCTTC.

Remarks on this clone: A junction end diverges from the germline sequence, so it may reflect a read error. The chain couples TRBV7-7 to TRBJ2-6; D is possibly TRBD2 (6 bases). CDR1 and CDR2 (germline): SSHAT, FNYEAQ (reference sequence). This CDR3 region has 16 residues. CDR3 loop: CASSSGRWSGANVLTF. In nucleotides, the CDR3 is TGTGCTAGCAGCTCAGGGAGGTGGTCTGGGGCCAACGTCCTGACTTTC.

This chain uses TRBV6-5 with TRBJ1-4; tentatively, D is TRBD1 (5 bases). V lost 2 bases to trimming and J lost 13 bases, with 17 bases between them. The length of the CDR3 is 14 residues. Looked up from germline, CDR1 is MNHEY and CDR2 is SVGAGI. The CDR3 DNA is TGTGCCAGCAGTTACGGGGGTCCGAAAGTCCTACTGTTTTTT. Amino acid sequence: CASSYGGPKVLLFF.

This chain joins TRBV30 and TRBJ1-2, with a weak D call TRBD1 (6 bases). The CDR3 sequence is 14 residues long. Trimming left V 4 bases short and J 4 bases short, with 16 bases between. Germline-derived CDR1 and CDR2 are GTSNPN and SVGIG (reference sequence). The CDR3 DNA reads as TGTGCCTGGAAAAACGCCGGGACAAGCTATGGCTACACCTTC. Translating it yields CAWKNAGTSYGYTF.

The chain has TRBV10-1 and TRBJ2-5, with 10 bases matching TRBD2. Losses at the gene ends were 4 bases for V and 4 bases for J; bases not matched to a gene: 6. The germline V gene has CDR1 WNHNN and CDR2 SYGVQD (reference sequence). The CDR3 consists of 15 residues. DNA for the CDR3: TGCGCCAGCAGTGCCTCAGCGGGGGGGCGAGAGACCCAGTACTTC. Translated, it gives CASSASAGGRETQYF.

V is TRBV6-5 and J is TRBJ1-2; D might be TRBD1 (5 bases). This CDR3 spans 16 amino acids. Germline values: CDR1 MNHEY, CDR2 SVGAGI. Trimming stripped 0 bases from V and 3 bases from J, with 14 bases between. CDR3 nucleotides: TGTGCCAGCAGTTACTCGAAAGGGGCGTTACACTATGGCTACACCTTC. Translation gives CASSYSKGALHYGYTF.